This T cell receptor (beta chain) was sequenced for a study of breast tumors, draining lymph nodes, adjacent tissues. The germline CDR1 and CDR2 sequences are SGHNT and YYREEE (reference sequence). The germline V and J ends were trimmed by 6 bases and 5 bases, with 15 bases remaining between them. The CDR3 sequence is 14 residues long. TCRdb re-called the multiplex PCR reads with MiXCR, one entry per CDR3 protein. The sample has about 35,000 distinct CDR3 sequences, roughly 32% seen once. Study conclusions and caveats: The lymph node origin of tumor T cells was framed as consistent with a hypothesis, not demonstrated. Tumor repertoires ranked between lymph nodes and nontumor tissue in diversity, with V and J gene preferences. Data fit most tumor T cells coming from lymph node, expanding in tumor.

At least ten counts were recorded for this clonotype. Its antigen is still unknown. The source is a female donor with breast cancer. Some clones in this sample may be carry-over from other donors' samples. J is TRBJ2-1 and V is TRBV5-4, with unresolved D. Sequenced material: breast tumor tissue. The CDR3 DNA follows: TGTGCCAGCATGAGCCGGTCCGCTGACAATGAGCAGTTCTTC. Translated: CASMSRSADNEQFF. Full variable domain (remainder filled in from reference TRBV5-4 and TRBJ2-1): ETGVTQSPTHLIKTRGQQVTLRCSSQSGHNTVSWYQQALGQGPQFIFQYYREEENGRGNFPPRFSGLQFPNYSSELNVNALELDDSALYLCASMSRSADNEQFFGPGTRLTVL.